This TCR beta chain was observed in a study of blood T cell repertoires in COVID-19. Clones were sequenced by immunoSEQ multiplex PCR, and TCRdb holds only the in-frame ones, with some missing. The sample holds about 250,000 clones, roughly 85% seen once. This clone was found a few times. The CDR3 has 14 residues. The V gene end was trimmed by 6 bases and the J gene end by 1 base; junction bases not matched to a gene: 6. Germline loops: CDR1 SQVTM, CDR2 ANQGSEA. The sample comprised PBMCs or T cells enriched from blood (not recorded which). The rearrangement joins TRBV29-1 to TRBJ2-3, with TRBD2 matching 8 bases. This receptor was taken from a woman between 50 and 59 years old with acute COVID-19. CDR3: CSVVTGGGTDTQYF. The CDR3, as DNA: TGCAGCGTGGTGACGGGGGGGGGCACAGATACGCAGTATTTT.